This T cell receptor beta chain was sequenced during a study of identical twins. Study-level results: For zero-insertion analyses, partial confounding could come from invariant MAIT and iNKT cells. Excess sharing by twins proved weaker in beta out-of-frame sequences.

Germline loops: CDR1 SGHRS, CDR2 YFSETQ. With 5 bases removed from V and 3 bases from J, the gap between germline ends came to 9 bases. This CDR3 has 12 amino acids. In regard to this clonotype: Its antigen is unknown.

Every donor was a healthy Caucasian. cDNA carried unique molecular identifiers, and a universal primer site was added by template switching. One entry per CDR3 protein, called by TCRdb with MiXCR from the 5' RACE reads. The sample has 500,000 to 650,000 distinct CDR3 sequences; around 7.4% are singletons. A further study also used this sample, focusing on yellow fever vaccine responses in identical twins.

The TCR comes from a woman younger than 35 in good health. Sequenced: PBMCs. The chain joins TRBV5-1 to TRBJ2-7; D gene unclear. In DNA form, the CDR3 reads TGCGCCAGCAGGCCCGTGAGCTACGAGCAGTACTTC. This codes for CASRPVSYEQYF.